This T cell receptor beta chain derives from a study of glioma-infiltrating T cells. The iRepertoire nested amplicon-rescue multiplex PCR amplified TCR alpha and beta CDR3s from RNA. One-step reverse transcription and amplification started from about 100-400 ng of tissue mRNA or PBMC total RNA. TCRdb re-analysed the multiplex PCR reads in MiXCR, keeping a single row per CDR3 protein. The repertoire holds about 140,000 distinct CDR3 sequences, with roughly two fifths as singletons. Study observations and caveats: Tissue and blood shared very few CDR3 sequences. Above-expected tissue-blood divergence occurred in all gliomas, most in low-grade ones.

As regards this clonotype: The antigen remains undetermined.

Trimming removed 2 bases from V and 7 bases from J; junction bases left unmatched: 6. CDR1 and CDR2 from the germline V gene are MNHEY and SVGAGI. The CDR3 consists of 16 residues. The sequence was obtained from a human donor with low-grade glioma or glioblastoma, undergoing nonglioma brain surgery, or in good health (not recorded which). Sequencing was done on a sample of glioma tissue, nonneoplastic brain tissue, or PBMCs (not recorded which). The gene calls are TRBV6-5 and TRBJ2-1, with TRBD2 identical over 12 bases. The CDR3 region is CASSYDTSGGSNEQFF. In DNA, the CDR3 is TGTGCCAGCAGTTACGACACTAGCGGGGGGTCAAATGAGCAGTTCTTC.